This T cell receptor beta chain was captured by sequencing in a study of glioma-infiltrating T cells after dendritic cell vaccination. Overall study: Treatment, given 2003 to 2012, was autologous tumor lysate-pulsed dendritic cell vaccination. Dendritic cells derived from monocytes and pulsed with autologous tumor lysate formed the vaccine.

The germline V gene encodes CDR1 SGHRS and CDR2 YFSETQ. This CDR3 region has 16 residues. V was pared by 4 bases and J by 4 bases, with 10 bases of the junction left unmatched. All glioblastoma patients lacked an isocitrate dehydrogenase mutation. Amplification used 60 V beta primers and 13 J beta primers. Data came from immunoSEQ multiplex PCR; TCRdb stores just in-frame clones and leaves some out. The table records some 73,000 clones, over 70% of them present only once. The sequence came from a human donor with glioblastoma. This chain joins TRBV5-1 and TRBJ1-1, with TRBD1 identical over 10 bases. Sequenced here: blood, sampled before dendritic cell vaccination. The CDR3 region is CASSVGDRTGGTEAFF. The CDR3 DNA reads as TGCGCCAGCAGCGTGGGGGACCGGACAGGGGGCACTGAAGCTTTCTTT.